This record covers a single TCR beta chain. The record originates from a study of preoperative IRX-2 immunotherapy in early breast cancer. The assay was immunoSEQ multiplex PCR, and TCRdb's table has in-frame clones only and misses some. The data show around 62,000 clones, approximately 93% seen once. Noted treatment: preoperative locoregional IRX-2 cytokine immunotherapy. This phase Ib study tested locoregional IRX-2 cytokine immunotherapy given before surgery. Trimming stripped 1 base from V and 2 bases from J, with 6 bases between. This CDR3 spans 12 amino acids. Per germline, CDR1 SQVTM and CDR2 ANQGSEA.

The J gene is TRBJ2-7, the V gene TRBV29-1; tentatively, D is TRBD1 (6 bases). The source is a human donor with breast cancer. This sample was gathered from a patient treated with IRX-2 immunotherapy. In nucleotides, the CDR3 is TGCAGCGTTGAAGGGACAGCCTACGAGCAGTACTTC. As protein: CSVEGTAYEQYF.